The 2 T cell receptor beta chains presented below share a single source sample, sequenced in a study of cytomegalovirus exposure and HLA in healthy donors. Primers included in the PCR were 60 Vbeta and 13 Jbeta primers. The method was immunoSEQ multiplex PCR; TCRdb's version includes in-frame clones alone and lacks a portion of them. The table shows tens of thousands of clones, with about 67% occurring only once. The specimen was PBMCs. The receptor set was obtained from a human donor in good health.

This CDR3 is CAWGIQGGNEKLFF. The CDR3 DNA follows: TGTGCCTGGGGGATACAGGGGGGTAATGAAAAACTGTTTTTT. The chain links TRBV30 to TRBJ1-4; 8 positions match TRBD1. This CDR3 comprises 14 residues. Germline CDR1 reads GTSNPN; CDR2 reads SVGIG (reference sequence). Germline trimming cut 5 bases from V and 4 bases from J; bases unmatched to any gene: 6. Full variable domain (missing parts from reference TRBV30 and TRBJ1-4): SQTIHQWPATLVQPVGSPLSLECTVEGTSNPNLYWYRQAAGRGLQLLFYSVGIGQISSEVPQNLSASRPQDRQFILSSKKLLLSDSGFYLCAWGIQGGNEKLFFGSGTQLSVL.

V usage is TRBV18 and J usage is TRBJ2-2, with D possibly matching TRBD2 (5 bases). Germline V gives CDR1 KGHSH, CDR2 LQKENI. CDR3 length: 13 amino acids. Trimming stripped 3 bases from V and 7 bases from J, with 9 bases between. In DNA, the CDR3 is TGTGCCAGCTCACCTGGACTTAGCGGGGAGCTGTTTTTT. It translates to CASSPGLSGELFF. Full variable domain (rest looked up from reference TRBV18 and TRBJ2-2): NAGVMQNPRHLVRRRGQEARLRCSPMKGHSHVYWYRQLPEEGLKFMVYLQKENIIDESGMPKERFSAEFPKEGPSILRIQQVVRGDSAAYFCASSPGLSGELFFGEGSRLTVL.